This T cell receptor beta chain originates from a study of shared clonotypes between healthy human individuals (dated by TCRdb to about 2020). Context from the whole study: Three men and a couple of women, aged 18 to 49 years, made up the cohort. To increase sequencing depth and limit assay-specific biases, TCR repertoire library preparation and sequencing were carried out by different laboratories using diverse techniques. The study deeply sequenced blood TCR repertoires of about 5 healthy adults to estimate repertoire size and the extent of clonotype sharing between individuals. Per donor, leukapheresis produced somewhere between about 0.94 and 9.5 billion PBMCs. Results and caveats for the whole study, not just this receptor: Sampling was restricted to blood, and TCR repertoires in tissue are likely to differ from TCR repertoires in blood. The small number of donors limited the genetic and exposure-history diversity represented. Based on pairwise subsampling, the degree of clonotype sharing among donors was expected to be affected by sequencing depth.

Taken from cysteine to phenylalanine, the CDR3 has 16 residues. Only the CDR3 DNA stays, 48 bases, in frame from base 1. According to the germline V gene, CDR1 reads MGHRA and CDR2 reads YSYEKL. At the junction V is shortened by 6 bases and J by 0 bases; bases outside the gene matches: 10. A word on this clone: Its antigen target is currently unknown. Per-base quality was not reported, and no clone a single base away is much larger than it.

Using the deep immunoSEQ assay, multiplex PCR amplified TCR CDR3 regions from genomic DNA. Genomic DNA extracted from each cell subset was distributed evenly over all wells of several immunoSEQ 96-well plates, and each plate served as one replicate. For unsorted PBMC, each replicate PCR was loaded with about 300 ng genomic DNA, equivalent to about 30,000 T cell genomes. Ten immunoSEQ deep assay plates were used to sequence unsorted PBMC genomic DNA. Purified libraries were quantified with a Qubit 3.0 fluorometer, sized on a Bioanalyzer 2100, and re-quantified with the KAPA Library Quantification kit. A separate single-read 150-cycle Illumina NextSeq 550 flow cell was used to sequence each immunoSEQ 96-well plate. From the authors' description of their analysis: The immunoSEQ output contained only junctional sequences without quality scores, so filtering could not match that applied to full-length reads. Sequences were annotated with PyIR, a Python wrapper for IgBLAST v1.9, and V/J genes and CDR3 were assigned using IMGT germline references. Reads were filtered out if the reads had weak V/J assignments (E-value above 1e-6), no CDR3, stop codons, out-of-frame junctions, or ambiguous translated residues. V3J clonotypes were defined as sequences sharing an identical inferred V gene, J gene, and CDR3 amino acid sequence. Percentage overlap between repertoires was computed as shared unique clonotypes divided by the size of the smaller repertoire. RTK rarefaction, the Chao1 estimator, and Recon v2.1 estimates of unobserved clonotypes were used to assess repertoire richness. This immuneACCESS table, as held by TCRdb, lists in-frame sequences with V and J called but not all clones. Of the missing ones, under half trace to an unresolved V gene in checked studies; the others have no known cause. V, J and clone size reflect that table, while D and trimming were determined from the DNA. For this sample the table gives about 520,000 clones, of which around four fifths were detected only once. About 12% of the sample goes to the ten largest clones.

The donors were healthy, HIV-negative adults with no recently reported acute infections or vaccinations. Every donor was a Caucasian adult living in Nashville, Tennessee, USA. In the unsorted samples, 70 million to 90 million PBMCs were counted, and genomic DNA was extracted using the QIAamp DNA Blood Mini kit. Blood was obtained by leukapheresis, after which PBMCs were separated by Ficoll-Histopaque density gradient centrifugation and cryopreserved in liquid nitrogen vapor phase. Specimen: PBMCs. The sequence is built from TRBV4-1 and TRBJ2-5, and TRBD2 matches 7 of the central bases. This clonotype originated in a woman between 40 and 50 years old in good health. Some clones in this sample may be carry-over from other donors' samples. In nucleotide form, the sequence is TGCGCCAGCAGGTCCGGGAGGCTGGGGTACCAAGAGACCCAGTACTTC. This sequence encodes CASRSGRLGYQETQYF.